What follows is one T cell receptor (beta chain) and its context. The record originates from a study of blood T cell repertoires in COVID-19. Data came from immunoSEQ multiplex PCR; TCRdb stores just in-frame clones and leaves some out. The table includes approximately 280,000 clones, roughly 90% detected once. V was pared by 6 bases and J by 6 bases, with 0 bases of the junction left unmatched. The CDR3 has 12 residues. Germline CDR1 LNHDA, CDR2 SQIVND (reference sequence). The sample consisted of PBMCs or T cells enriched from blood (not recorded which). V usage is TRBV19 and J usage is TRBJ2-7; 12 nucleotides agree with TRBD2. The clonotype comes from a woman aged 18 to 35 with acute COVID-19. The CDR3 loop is CASRTSGSEQYF. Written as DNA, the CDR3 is TGTGCCAGTAGGACTAGCGGGAGCGAGCAGTACTTC.